A selection of T cell receptor beta chains follows, all from one sample in a study of cytomegalovirus exposure and HLA in healthy donors. Clones were read by immunoSEQ multiplex PCR, and TCRdb kept only the in-frame ones, dropping some. Here the sample spans 130,000 or so clones, about 66% being singletons. Sequenced: PBMCs. The receptors were sampled from a male donor in good health and CMV-seronegative. The CDR3 runs from the conserved cysteine through the conserved F or W. Fields, in order: D gene, V gene, clone size, J gene, CDR3 DNA, CDR3 protein. A D gene is named only where the DNA matches it firmly. Clone size, where shown, is once, few, many, or a class for clones that have expanded.

D gene: TRBD1
V gene: TRBV27
clone size: .
J gene: TRBJ2-7
CDR3 DNA: TGTGCCAGCAGTTTATCGGGACAGGGGGCTGAATCCTACGAGCAGTACTTC
CDR3 protein: CASSLSGQGAESYEQYF

D gene: .
V gene: TRBV15
clone size: .
J gene: TRBJ2-7
CDR3 DNA: TGTGCCACCAGCAGTCTTAGTTCCGAGCAGTACTTC
CDR3 protein: CATSSLSSEQYF

D gene: .
V gene: TRBV30
clone size: few
J gene: TRBJ1-5
CDR3 DNA: TGTGCCTGGAGTCGCGGTCAGCCCCAGCATTTT
CDR3 protein: CAWSRGQPQHF

D gene: .
V gene: TRBV2
clone size: few
J gene: TRBJ2-1
CDR3 DNA: TGTGCCACAGGGGGGCCGAGTAATGAGCAGTTCTTC
CDR3 protein: CATGGPSNEQFF

D gene: TRBD1
V gene: TRBV7-9
clone size: .
J gene: TRBJ2-7
CDR3 DNA: TGTGCCAGCAGCTTAGTCCCCCCGGGACAGAGAGCCTACGAGCAGTACTTC
CDR3 protein: CASSLVPPGQRAYEQYF

D gene: TRBD2
V gene: TRBV9
clone size: .
J gene: TRBJ2-1
CDR3 DNA: TGTGCCAGCAGCGCCGAGACTAGCGGGGGGGCGGGTGAGCAGTTCTTC
CDR3 protein: CASSAETSGGAGEQFF

D gene: TRBD2
V gene: TRBV5-4
clone size: .
J gene: TRBJ2-7
CDR3 DNA: TGTGCCAGCAGCTTGACTAGCGGGGGGGCTCTAATCTACGAGCAGTACTTC
CDR3 protein: CASSLTSGGALIYEQYF

D gene: .
V gene: TRBV7-6
clone size: .
J gene: TRBJ2-7
CDR3 DNA: TGTGCCAGCAGCTACCAAACAGGGCTGGTCTACGAGCAGTACTTC
CDR3 protein: CASSYQTGLVYEQYF

D gene: .
V gene: TRBV5-5
clone size: .
J gene: TRBJ1-2
CDR3 DNA: TGTGCCAGCAGCTTTTCTTCGGGATCTAACTATGGCTACACCTTC
CDR3 protein: CASSFSSGSNYGYTF

D gene: TRBD1
V gene: TRBV5-1
clone size: .
J gene: TRBJ2-5
CDR3 DNA: TGCGCCAGCAGCTTGTTGACAGGGTTTTTGCAAGAGACCCAGTACTTC
CDR3 protein: CASSLLTGFLQETQYF

D gene: TRBD1
V gene: TRBV4-2
clone size: .
J gene: TRBJ1-2
CDR3 DNA: TGTGCCAGCAGCCAAGATCCCCTAGGACAGGGGGTGCGCTATGGCTACACCTTC
CDR3 protein: CASSQDPLGQGVRYGYTF

D gene: TRBD1
V gene: TRBV5-1
clone size: .
J gene: TRBJ1-1
CDR3 DNA: TGCGCCAGCAGCTTAGACGACAGGGGTGGTGGCACTGAAGCTTTCTTT
CDR3 protein: CASSLDDRGGGTEAFF

D gene: .
V gene: TRBV9
clone size: few
J gene: TRBJ2-5
CDR3 DNA: TGTGCCAGCAGCGTCGAGGGGGTCGTGCGAGAGACCCAGTACTTC
CDR3 protein: CASSVEGVVRETQYF

D gene: .
V gene: TRBV12-5
clone size: few
J gene: TRBJ1-2
CDR3 DNA: TGTGCTAGCGGGGAGGGTTTACAGAGAGGAATCTATGGCTACACCTTC
CDR3 protein: CASGEGLQRGIYGYTF

D gene: TRBD1
V gene: TRBV28
clone size: few
J gene: TRBJ2-7
CDR3 DNA: TGTGCCAGCAGTGTGACAGGGACCTACGAGCAGTACTTC
CDR3 protein: CASSVTGTYEQYF

D gene: .
V gene: TRBV10-3
clone size: .
J gene: TRBJ1-5
CDR3 DNA: TGTGCCATCAGTGAGTCGGGACACGTGGAACAGCCCCAGCATTTT
CDR3 protein: CAISESGHVEQPQHF

D gene: TRBD1
V gene: TRBV19
clone size: few
J gene: TRBJ1-5
CDR3 DNA: TGTGCCAGTAGTAGTCAGGGGGCCCAGCCCCAGCATTTT
CDR3 protein: CASSSQGAQPQHF

D gene: .
V gene: TRBV9
clone size: .
J gene: TRBJ2-5
CDR3 DNA: TGTGCCAGCAGCGTCGTGAAGAGCTTTCAAGAGACCCAGTACTTC
CDR3 protein: CASSVVKSFQETQYF

D gene: TRBD1
V gene: TRBV19
clone size: few
J gene: TRBJ2-4
CDR3 DNA: TGTGCCAGTAGTGGAGAACAGGGGAACATTCAGTACTTC
CDR3 protein: CASSGEQGNIQYF

D gene: .
V gene: TRBV4-2
clone size: .
J gene: TRBJ1-6
CDR3 DNA: TGTGCCAGCAGCCAAGATCCAGGGGTCGACTATAATTCACCCCTCCACTTT
CDR3 protein: CASSQDPGVDYNSPLHF

D gene: TRBD1
V gene: TRBV28
clone size: .
J gene: TRBJ1-2
CDR3 DNA: TGTGCCAGCAGTTCCCGGGACAGGCTTCGGGGCTATGGCTACACCTTC
CDR3 protein: CASSSRDRLRGYGYTF

D gene: TRBD2
V gene: TRBV6-5
clone size: .
J gene: TRBJ2-1
CDR3 DNA: TGTGCCAGCAGTCTGACTAGCGGGGGGCGGGGTGAGCAGTTCTTC
CDR3 protein: CASSLTSGGRGEQFF

D gene: TRBD1
V gene: TRBV27
clone size: .
J gene: TRBJ1-1
CDR3 DNA: TGTGCCAGCAGTCGACAGGGAAGGGTTGAAGCTTTCTTT
CDR3 protein: CASSRQGRVEAFF

D gene: .
V gene: TRBV4-1
clone size: .
J gene: TRBJ2-3
CDR3 DNA: TGCGCCAGCAGCCAAGTGAACTACCCCAGCACAGATACGCAGTATTTT
CDR3 protein: CASSQVNYPSTDTQYF

D gene: TRBD1
V gene: TRBV18
clone size: .
J gene: TRBJ1-5
CDR3 DNA: TGTGCCAGCTCACCGGGGCAGGCGACAGGGGTTCAGCCCCAGCATTTT
CDR3 protein: CASSPGQATGVQPQHF

D gene: .
V gene: TRBV7-8
clone size: .
J gene: TRBJ2-1
CDR3 DNA: TGTGCCAGCAGCTTAGGTCAGGGGACCTACAATGAGCAGTTCTTC
CDR3 protein: CASSLGQGTYNEQFF

D gene: TRBD1
V gene: TRBV4-1
clone size: .
J gene: TRBJ2-7
CDR3 DNA: TGCGCCAGCAGCCAAGACTCCGGGACAGGAGCTTACGAGCAGTACTTC
CDR3 protein: CASSQDSGTGAYEQYF

D gene: TRBD2
V gene: TRBV10-3
clone size: .
J gene: TRBJ2-7
CDR3 DNA: TGTGCCATCAGTGCCTCTAGCGGGGGGCTCTCCTACGAGCAGTACTTC
CDR3 protein: CAISASSGGLSYEQYF

D gene: .
V gene: TRBV28
clone size: .
J gene: TRBJ2-3
CDR3 DNA: TGTGCCAGCAGGGCAGCGGGCCACACAGATACGCAGTATTTT
CDR3 protein: CASRAAGHTDTQYF